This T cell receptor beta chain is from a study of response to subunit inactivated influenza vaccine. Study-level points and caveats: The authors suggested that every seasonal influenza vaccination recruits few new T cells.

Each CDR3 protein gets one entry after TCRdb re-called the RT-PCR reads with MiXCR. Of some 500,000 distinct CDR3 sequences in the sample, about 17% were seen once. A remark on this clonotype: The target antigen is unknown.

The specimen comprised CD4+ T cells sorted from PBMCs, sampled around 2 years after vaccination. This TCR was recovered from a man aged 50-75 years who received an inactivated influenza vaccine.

CDR3 amino acids: CASSPTLSSYNEQFF. DNA of the CDR3: TGTGCCAGCTCACCGACCCTGAGCTCCTACAATGAGCAGTTCTTC. This rearrangement joins TRBV18 to TRBJ2-1; D is unresolved. The germline V and J ends were trimmed by 3 bases and 0 bases, with 9 bases remaining between them. Germline CDR1 reads KGHSH; CDR2 reads LQKENI. CDR3 size: 15 residues.